This T cell receptor (beta chain) comes out of a study of blood T cells in healthy people across ages (dated by TCRdb to about 2015). A note on the overall study: In model experiments, template switching captured about one uniquely barcoded TCR beta cDNA molecule for every two T cells. Using the same blood draw, the study looked at two additional independent replicas of 1 million unique cDNA reads for two donors, one aged 18 to 30 and the other aged 80 or older. To track age-related changes in TCR beta repertoire diversity, the study relied on deep sequencing normalized with unique cDNA molecular identifiers. Four age groups were formed from the donors: young (average approximately 15 years), middle-aged (roughly 38), aged (62) and long-lived (more than 75).

Receptor amplification or capture employed 5' RACE. Sequencing used an Illumina HiSeq 2500. A second PCR of about 6 to 12 cycles was run with a J-beta primer mix and a sample-barcoded 5' primer. A template-switch 5' adaptor carrying 12 random nucleotides introduced a unique molecular identifier onto each TCR beta cDNA molecule. At least 2.5 million CDR3-containing paired-end reads were obtained from each sample. All of the RNA was converted into first-strand cDNA using the Mint cDNA synthesis kit, with a TRBC-specific oligonucleotide serving as the primer. Following uracil-DNA glycosylase treatment, a first 18-cycle PCR with universal primers M1SS and BC2_uni_R was performed on all cDNA. Processing in the source paper ran as follows. Each sample was normalized by randomly selecting 1 million high-quality reads, each carrying a distinct molecular identifier. Reads with shared molecular identifiers were discarded instead of being binned into consensus sequences. MiTCR, set to a Q25 quality threshold and the strictest error-elimination algorithm, was used for CDR3 identification, clonotype clustering and error correction. A nonparametric unseen species model using Euler transformation provided a lower-bound estimate of total TCR beta diversity. The raw public data were reprocessed by TCRdb itself: fastp quality trimming at Q25, MiXCR clonotype calling, in-frame beta chains only. Merged by CDR3 protein, the rows form single entries marked with the most common genes and DNA. These V and J calls are TCRdb output, not the study's own analysis. Within this sample are 750,000 to 950,000 distinct CDR3 sequences, with about 26% of them counted one time only. Of the sample, around 3% is held by the ten largest clones.

The CDR3 holds 13 amino acids from the cysteine to the phenylalanine. The retained sequence is limited to the CDR3, 39 bases, with the frame set at the first base. CDR1 and CDR2, looked up from the germline V gene, are MDHEN and SYDVKM. V loses 1 base of germline sequence and J loses 2 bases, and the interval between the two ends is 6 bases. The donors were roughly 40 Caucasian individuals from Russia, aged about 6 to 95 years, who were systemically healthy. About 9.8 milliliters of peripheral blood were drawn from each donor into EDTA-treated Vacutainer tubes. Ficoll-Paque density-gradient centrifugation was used to isolate PBMCs, with at least 6 million per sample. Total RNA, at least 6 micrograms per sample, was extracted from PBMCs with Trizol reagent. For every donor, an aliquot of PBMCs went through flow cytometry to measure the percentages of naive CD45RAhigh/CD27high T cells. This clonotype was counted many times. Its antigen target is currently unknown. Base qualities are missing; no much larger clone stands one base away.

The full study reports these points: Observed TCR beta diversity per million T cells fell roughly linearly with age, and a significant reduction was already apparent by age about 36. Total diversity estimates from one million sequenced T cells were considered lower bounds and underestimates. Conclusive comparison of naive and antigen-experienced compartments was prevented by the profiling of bulk unsorted PBMCs. A strong correlation was found between observed TCR beta diversity and the percentage of naive T cells measured by flow cytometry. Donor CMV infection status was unknown, potentially confounding age-related changes in expanded clonotypes. Compared with the aged group, the long-lived group had more naive CD4+ T cells, fewer expanded clones and increased TCR diversity, suggesting age selection.

The same sample was also used in a study of T cells of mothers and their children. Reported in the second study: Nine systemically healthy Caucasian individuals served as donors, namely three mothers together with their six children. cDNA synthesis consumed the entire amount of extracted RNA, loaded at around 1.5 ug RNA in each 15 ul reaction. Sample barcodes and 2-4 random nucleotides were added via the M1S primer in the second PCR. More than 8 million TCR beta CDR3 reads were obtained from each mother, and 2.5 million to 3.5 million reads were obtained from each child. TCR recombination output is similarly shaped by thymic selection in related and unrelated pairs, with a minor effect exerted by inherited differences. Normalized repertoire overlap was always found to be slightly, but never significantly, higher in related mother-child pairs than in unrelated mother-child pairs. No persistent microchimeric T cell clones were found, with a detection sensitivity of roughly 92 clones per million clonotypes. Deep NGS was used in the study to compare the TCR beta repertoires of mothers and children and to look for features that separate related mother-child pairs from unrelated individuals. The mean age was around 40 +/- 4 years for the mothers and around 10 +/- 4 years for the children. After adapters were ligated using NEBNext reagents, the libraries underwent 100+100 nt paired-end sequencing on an Illumina HiSeq 2000. To prevent cross-contamination, the mother and child libraries were prepared a month apart and were sequenced in separate runs. Between roughly 500,000 and 2,300,000 distinct TCR beta clonotypes were identified per donor. Naive TCR beta clonotypes were estimated from low-frequency clonotypes matched to each donor's FACS-determined naive share, without sorting.

This TCR came from a boy younger than 18 in good health. The chain couples TRBV28 to TRBJ2-7; perhaps TRBD1 is the D gene, with 5 bases matching. Source material: blood. In nucleotide form, the sequence is TGTGCCAGCAGTTTATCGACAGCCTACGAGCAGTACTTC. This translates into CASSLSTAYEQYF. With all but the CDR3 taken from the reference TRBV28 and TRBJ2-7 genes, the full variable domain is: DVKVTQSSRYLVKRTGEKVFLECVQDMDHENMFWYRQDPGLGLRLIYFSYDVKMKEKGDIPEGYSVSREKKERFSLILESASTNQTSMYLCASSLSTAYEQYFGPGTRLTVT.